By frequency, the clone carrying this T cell receptor (beta chain) is medium-sized. The antigen is undetermined. The CDR3 runs to 18 residues. The germline gives CDR1 KGHSH, CDR2 LQKENI. CSF cells underwent 10X single-cell V(D)J and 5' gene-expression profiling. From its re-call of the 10x single-cell sequencing reads, TCRdb lists each CDR3 protein once, without DNA. This repertoire includes 1,000 or so distinct CDR3 sequences. The data are from a study of CD8 T cells in cerebrospinal fluid in Alzheimer's disease. General observations from the study: Patients with mild cognitive impairment or Alzheimer's disease had a larger top CSF clone percentage than controls.

No participant had an acute infectious disease, and all were physically fit. Sequenced sample: cerebrospinal fluid. This chain connects TRBV18 to TRBJ2-7; checking the TCRdb D call of TRBD2 is not possible without DNA. This TCR derives from a human donor in good health. CDR3 sequence reads: CASSLYPGTSGPTYEQYF.